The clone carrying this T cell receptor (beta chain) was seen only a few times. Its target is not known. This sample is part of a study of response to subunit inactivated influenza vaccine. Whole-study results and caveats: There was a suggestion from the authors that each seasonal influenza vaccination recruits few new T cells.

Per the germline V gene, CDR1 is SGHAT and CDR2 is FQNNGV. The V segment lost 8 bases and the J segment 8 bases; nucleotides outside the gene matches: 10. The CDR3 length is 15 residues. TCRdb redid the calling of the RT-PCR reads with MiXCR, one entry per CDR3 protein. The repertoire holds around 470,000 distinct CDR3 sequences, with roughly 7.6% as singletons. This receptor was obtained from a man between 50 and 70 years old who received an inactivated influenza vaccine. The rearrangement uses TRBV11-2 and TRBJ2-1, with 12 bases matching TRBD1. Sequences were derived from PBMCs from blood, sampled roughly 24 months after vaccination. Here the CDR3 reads CASVIPGQGAYEQFF. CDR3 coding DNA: TGTGCCAGCGTCATACCGGGACAGGGGGCGTATGAGCAGTTCTTC.